This T cell receptor (beta chain) is drawn from a study of T cell repertoires in cytomegalovirus infection. This clonotype was seen at least ten times. J gave up 15 bases and V 4 bases, and 16 bases lay outside the gene matches. The length of the CDR3 is 16 residues. TCRdb analysed the reads with MiXCR anew, one entry per CDR3 protein. Here the sample spans 300,000 or so distinct CDR3 sequences, about 9.1% being singletons. This rearrangement joins TRBV12-3 or TRBV12-4 to TRBJ2-1, with 12 nucleotides matching TRBD2. The sequence was obtained from a human donor in good health (CMV status not recorded). Some clones in this sample may be carry-over from other donors' samples. Sequencing was done on a sample of PBMCs. CDR3 in DNA: TGTGCCAGCAGTTCCCGTAGGCTAGCGGGGGGGAATCCATGGTTCTTC. Its protein is CASSSRRLAGGNPWFF.